This TCR beta chain comes out of a study of T cell clonality in common variable immunodeficiency. Looked up from germline, CDR1 is DFQATT and CDR2 is SNEGSKA (reference sequence). The CDR3 is 14 residues long. Trimming removed 2 bases from V and 3 bases from J, with 14 bases in between. The assay was immunoSEQ multiplex PCR, and TCRdb's table has in-frame clones only and misses some. The sample yields about 37,000 clones, without any singletons. Ten or more counts support this clone. Coverage ceases 3 residues before the CDR3 finishes, and the germline J gene fills in the end. Sample: peripheral blood mononuclear cells. This chain connects TRBV20-1 to TRBJ2-7, with a weak D call TRBD2 (6 bases). This TCR came from a person between 18 and 75 years old in good health. CDR3 residues: CSARPPEGLYEQYF. The DNA read from the CDR3 is TGCAGTGCTAGACCCCCGGAGGGTCTCTACGAG.